These 32 T cell receptor beta chains were all obtained from the same sample, sequenced in a study of identical twins (dated by TCRdb to about 2016). Library preparation used 5' RACE. Sequencing relied on an Illumina HiSeq 2000. The public reads were reanalyzed by TCRdb: fastp trimming at Q25, MiXCR alignment, in-frame beta chains only. Every CDR3 protein is listed once, alongside the most common genes and DNA of its rows. Across this sample there are 300,000 or so distinct CDR3 sequences, with roughly 10% seen only once. Of the sample, under 7.5% is held by the ten largest clones. This same sample was also part of a study on yellow fever vaccine responses in identical twins.

Sequencing was carried out using CD8+ T cells sorted from blood. The receptors originated from a woman younger than 30 in good health.

The rearrangement links TRBV27 to TRBJ2-5; D tentatively fits TRBD1 or TRBD2 (5 bases each). The CDR3 has 14 amino acids. V shed 2 bases and J shed 2 bases, with 9 bases lying between them. Germline CDR1 is MNHEY and CDR2 is SMNVEV (reference sequence). The CDR3 coding sequence is TGTGCCAGCAGTTTAATGGGACCTCAAGAGACCCAGTACTTC. Translated, it gives CASSLMGPQETQYF.

The genes are TRBV5-1 and TRBJ2-7; 8 nucleotides agree with TRBD1. V lost 5 bases to trimming and J lost 2 bases; unmatched junction nucleotides: 6. This CDR3 region has 14 residues. The germline V gene encodes CDR1 SGHRS and CDR2 YFSETQ. The CDR3 loop is CASSFRTGPYEQYF. In DNA form, the CDR3 reads TGCGCCAGCAGTTTCCGGACAGGGCCCTACGAGCAGTACTTC.

In its sample, this clonotype was seen many times. V is TRBV3-1 and J is TRBJ2-2; 13 bases are a match to TRBD2. Germline CDR1 reads LGHDT; CDR2 reads YNNKEL (reference sequence). V trimming: 4 bases; J trimming: 5 bases; junction bases outside the gene matches: 16. The CDR3 has 20 residues. The CDR3 region is CASSLPGQGVTSGRTGELFF. The CDR3 region has the DNA TGTGCCAGCAGCCTCCCGGGACAGGGGGTGACTAGCGGGAGGACCGGGGAGCTGTTTTTT.

In its sample, this clonotype was seen a few times. V usage is TRBV7-8 and J usage is TRBJ2-7, with D perhaps matching TRBD1 or TRBD2 (5 bases each). The CDR3 consists of 16 residues. V dropped 7 bases and J dropped 3 bases, with 22 bases sitting between them. Germline V lookup: CDR1 SGHVS, CDR2 FQNEAQ. The CDR3 coding sequence is TGTGCCAGCATCCTAGTGGGGGAGCCACGGGGCTACGAGCAGTACTTC. Its translation: CASILVGEPRGYEQYF.

J is TRBJ1-2 and V is TRBV7-6; the D gene is possibly TRBD1 (6 bases). The length of the CDR3 is 15 residues. Germline values: CDR1 SGHVS, CDR2 FNYEAQ. The V gene lost 1 base and the J gene lost 5 bases, with 14 bases spanning the gap. The CDR3 DNA sequence: TGTGCCAGCAGCTTAGACGAAGACAGGACGTATGGCTACACCTTC. It encodes CASSLDEDRTYGYTF. The variable domain in full, completed from reference TRBV7-6 and TRBJ1-2, reads GAGVSQSPRYKVTKRGQDVALRCDPISGHVSLYWYRQALGQGPEFLTYFNYEAQQDKSGLPNDRFSAERPEGSISTLTIQRTEQRDSAMYRCASSLDEDRTYGYTFGSGTRLTVV.

CDR3 nucleotide sequence: TGCAGCGTTGAAGAAAGGGGCGGGAGGGCTGGCGGGGAGCTGTTTTTT. It specifies CSVEERGGRAGGELFF. The genes are TRBV29-1 and TRBJ2-2; 9 positions agree with TRBD2. V lost 0 bases, J lost 7 bases, and 9 bases stayed unmatched. This CDR3 spans 16 amino acids. Germline V gene lookup returns CDR1 SQVTM and CDR2 ANQGSEA.

V gene TRBV11-2 combines with J gene TRBJ2-7, with 11 bases identical to TRBD2. CDR1 is SGHAT, CDR2 FQNNGV, per germline. The V gene end was trimmed by 5 bases and the J gene end by 4 bases; junction bases not matched to a gene: 19. This CDR3 comprises 19 residues. Here the CDR3 reads CASSRILLLVAGGRYEQYF. In DNA form, the CDR3 reads TGTGCCAGCAGCCGAATCTTATTGCTTGTAGCGGGGGGGAGATACGAGCAGTACTTC.

This clonotype was recorded many times. The V and J genes are TRBV20-1 and TRBJ2-7; 13 nucleotides match TRBD2. The CDR3 is made up of 16 amino acids. The J segment lost 5 bases and the V segment lost 5 bases, leaving 12 bases of the junction unmatched. The V gene's germline CDR1 is DFQATT and CDR2 SNEGSKA (reference sequence). This CDR3 reads CSAALLTSGGSDEQYF. CDR3 nucleotide sequence: TGCAGTGCTGCTTTATTGACTAGCGGGGGGTCGGACGAGCAGTACTTC.

CDR3 loop: CASSISGADEQYF. CDR3 nucleotides: TGTGCCAGTAGTATCTCGGGCGCGGACGAGCAGTACTTC. The chain has TRBV19 and TRBJ2-7; D unresolved. V shed 3 bases and J shed 5 bases, with 11 bases lying between them. Germline lookup yields CDR1 LNHDA and CDR2 SQIVND (reference sequence). The CDR3 loop spans 13 amino acids.

This clonotype showed up just a few times. V gene TRBV7-8 combines with J gene TRBJ2-7; no reliable D call. This CDR3 has 14 amino acids. Germline CDR1 is SGHVS and CDR2 is FQNEAQ. Trimming stripped 2 bases from V and 5 bases from J, with 13 bases between. Here the CDR3 DNA reads TGTGCCAGCAGCTTACTTTTTTTGGGCGACGAGCAGTACTTC. As protein: CASSLLFLGDEQYF.

This clonotype was observed many times. The chain is built from TRBV11-1 and TRBJ1-5; TRBD1 might be the D (6 bases). CDR1 and CDR2 (germline): SGHAT, FQDESV (reference sequence). V gave up 5 bases and J gave up 0 bases, with 11 bases separating them. This CDR3 is built from 15 residues. The CDR3 is CASSADRHSNQPQHF. CDR3 bases: TGTGCCAGCAGCGCGGACAGACATAGCAATCAGCCCCAGCATTTT. Combining the CDR3 with reference TRBV11-1 and TRBJ1-5 gives the whole variable domain EAEVAQSPRYKITEKSQAVAFWCDPISGHATLYWYRQILGQGPELLVQFQDESVVDDSQLPKDRFSAERLKGVDSTLKIQPAELGDSAMYLCASSADRHSNQPQHFGDGTRLSIL.

This chain connects TRBV12-3 or TRBV12-4 to TRBJ1-3; no firm D call. The CDR3 is made up of 15 amino acids. Trimming pared 6 bases from V and 0 bases from J, leaving 12 bases between. The CDR3 sequence: CASSSTMSSGNTIYF. The CDR3 DNA is TGTGCCAGCAGCTCTACCATGAGCTCTGGAAACACCATATATTTT.

V usage is TRBV20-1 and J usage is TRBJ2-1; 9 bases are shared with TRBD2. There are 16 residues in the CDR3. CDR1 is DFQATT and CDR2 is SNEGSKA in the germline V gene (reference sequence). Trimming took 6 bases from V and 3 from J; bases not matched to a gene: 12. The CDR3 sequence: CSAPQAGGVLYNEQFF. The CDR3 nucleotides read TGCAGTGCACCTCAAGCGGGGGGAGTTCTCTACAATGAGCAGTTCTTC.

This chain uses TRBV6-2 or TRBV6-3 with TRBJ2-7; the D is unclear. The V and J ends lost 6 bases and 5 bases respectively, with 11 bases between them. The CDR3 has 12 residues. Germline V CDR1 and CDR2: MNHEY, SVGEGT. The CDR3 region has the DNA TGTGCCAGCAGAACACAGATTAACGAGCAGTACTTC. Translated, it gives CASRTQINEQYF.

This clonotype has a count of ten or more. This chain connects TRBV29-1 to TRBJ2-2; TRBD1 matches 7 bases. This CDR3 spans 14 amino acids. Germline V gene lookup returns CDR1 SQVTM and CDR2 ANQGSEA. V lost 3 bases and J lost 5; bases outside the gene matches: 6. CDR3: CSVEQGVATGELFF. In DNA, the CDR3 is TGCAGCGTTGAGCAGGGGGTGGCTACCGGGGAGCTGTTTTTT.

V gene TRBV2 combines with J gene TRBJ2-3, with TRBD2 matching over 12 bases. This CDR3 contains 16 residues. The V and J ends lost 7 bases and 3 bases, in that order; junction bases with no gene match: 8. In germline, CDR1 is SNHLY, CDR2 FYNNEI. The CDR3 loop reads CASIGSSGGATDTQYF. The DNA for the CDR3 is TGTGCCAGCATCGGGTCTAGCGGGGGGGCGACAGATACGCAGTATTTT.

This clonotype was observed many times. V usage is TRBV12-3 or TRBV12-4 and J usage is TRBJ2-5, with D unclear. This CDR3 contains 16 residues. V was pared by 1 base and J by 5 bases, with 17 bases between. CDR3: CASSLGQVGTGETQYF. CDR3 in DNA: TGTGCCAGCAGTTTAGGGCAGGTTGGAACCGGGGAGACCCAGTACTTC.

The chain has TRBV27 and TRBJ1-1; the match to TRBD1 covers 7 bases. The CDR3 has 16 residues. Looked up from germline, CDR1 is MNHEY and CDR2 is SMNVEV (reference sequence). Trimming took 2 bases from V and 0 from J; bases not matched to a gene: 6. Here the CDR3 reads CASSLQTGPLNTEAFF. Here the CDR3 DNA reads TGTGCCAGCAGTTTACAGACAGGGCCTTTGAACACTGAAGCTTTCTTT.

The chain has TRBV7-9 and TRBJ1-1; D gene uncertain. The CDR3 has 16 residues. Trimming left V 7 bases short and J 0 bases short, with 18 bases between. Looked up from germline, CDR1 is SEHNR and CDR2 is FQNEAQ (reference sequence). The CDR3 reads CASIPSTQNLNTEAFF. As DNA, the CDR3 is TGTGCCAGCATCCCATCAACCCAGAACTTGAACACTGAAGCTTTCTTT.

Only a few counts were recorded for this clonotype. V and J are TRBV5-1 and TRBJ2-5; D call uncertain. CDR1 is SGHRS and CDR2 is YFSETQ in the germline V gene. The CDR3 length is 15 residues. V lost 4 bases and J lost 5, with 18 bases in between. The CDR3 is CASSGGWGEWETQYF. For the CDR3, the DNA is TGCGCCAGCAGCGGCGGATGGGGTGAATGGGAGACCCAGTACTTC.

A few counts support this clonotype. This chain connects TRBV6-5 to TRBJ1-1, with 7 bases lining up with TRBD1. The V segment lost 2 bases and the J segment 4 bases; nucleotides outside the gene matches: 4. CDR1 MNHEY and CDR2 SVGAGI come from the germline V gene. The CDR3 length is 14 residues. CDR3 in amino acids: CASSYEAGGTEAFF. The CDR3 DNA reads TGTGCCAGCAGTTACGAGGCAGGGGGCACTGAAGCTTTCTTT.

This clonotype was counted many times. The genes are TRBV29-1 and TRBJ2-2, with 9 nucleotides matching TRBD1. V lost 3 bases and J lost 3; bases outside the gene matches: 5. The CDR3 extends over 15 amino acids. CDR1 SQVTM and CDR2 ANQGSEA come from the germline V gene. CDR3 sequence: CSVDPGQGHTGELFF. The DNA for the CDR3 is TGCAGCGTTGACCCGGGACAGGGTCACACCGGGGAGCTGTTTTTT.

This clonotype has just a few counts. The V call is TRBV29-1, the J call TRBJ2-7, with D possibly being TRBD2 (7 bases). Germline CDR1 is SQVTM and CDR2 is ANQGSEA. The CDR3 contains 14 residues. The V gene lost 1 base and the J gene lost 3 bases, with 13 bases spanning the gap. The CDR3 nucleotides read TGCAGCGTTGAAGGTACGGGGGGCGTCTACGAGCAGTACTTC. It specifies CSVEGTGGVYEQYF.

This clonotype was counted between two and nine times. The chain links TRBV29-1 to TRBJ2-1, with 9 positions matching TRBD2. The CDR3 has 14 amino acids. V lost 4 bases and J lost 5; bases outside the gene matches: 6. Germline V gene data show CDR1 as SQVTM and CDR2 as ANQGSEA. This chain's CDR3 is CSVGGAGGNNEQFF. DNA for the CDR3: TGCAGCGTTGGTGGGGCGGGAGGGAACAATGAGCAGTTCTTC.

This clonotype was seen only a few times. V usage is TRBV3-1 and J usage is TRBJ1-4, with D possibly matching TRBD1 (5 bases). From germline, CDR1 is LGHDT and CDR2 YNNKEL (reference sequence). This CDR3 comprises 15 residues. The V end lost 1 base, the J end lost 4 bases, and 10 bases lay between the germline ends. The CDR3 nucleotides read TGTGCCAGCAGCCAAGGCACGGGGGTTAATGAAAAACTGTTTTTT. Amino acids: CASSQGTGVNEKLFF.

The chain combines TRBV20-1 with TRBJ2-1, with TRBD2 identical over 10 bases. Per the germline V gene, CDR1 is DFQATT and CDR2 is SNEGSKA (reference sequence). The J segment lost 2 bases and the V segment lost 6 bases, leaving 13 bases of the junction unmatched. This CDR3 spans 17 amino acids. The CDR3 nucleotides read TGCAGTGCAACCGGGCTAGCGGGAGACGCAGCCTACAATGAGCAGTTCTTC. Translated, it gives CSATGLAGDAAYNEQFF.

V is TRBV6-5 and J is TRBJ2-7; a weak D match, TRBD2 (6 bases). The CDR3 length is 11 residues. Germline assignment: CDR1 MNHEY and CDR2 SVGAGI. V was clipped by 9 bases and J by 3 bases, with 9 bases between them. CDR3 in amino acids: CASAGLYEQYF. In DNA form, the CDR3 reads TGTGCCAGTGCGGGGCTCTACGAGCAGTACTTC.

The CDR3 bases are TGTGCCAGCAGTTTAACAGGGGGGACCTCCTACGAGCAGTACTTC. As protein: CASSLTGGTSYEQYF. The J gene is TRBJ2-7, the V gene TRBV28; TRBD1 matches at 8 bases. The CDR3 is 15 residues long. The germline V gene has CDR1 MDHEN and CDR2 SYDVKM. J lost 0 bases, V lost 2 bases, and 3 bases had no gene match.

This clonotype was observed a handful of times. The J gene is TRBJ2-1, the V gene TRBV4-2, with TRBD2 as a possible D gene (6 bases). Looked up from germline, CDR1 is LGHNA and CDR2 is YNFKEQ. Trimming took off 1 base at V and 2 bases at J, with 12 bases between the two ends. The CDR3 extends over 16 amino acids. CDR3 sequence reads: CASSQALATPYNEQFF. The CDR3 DNA reads TGTGCCAGCAGCCAAGCCCTAGCGACCCCCTACAATGAGCAGTTCTTC.

This clonotype has a count of ten or more. The V and J genes are TRBV2 and TRBJ2-7, with 9 bases fitting TRBD1. The CDR3 contains 13 residues. V shed 5 bases, J shed 7 bases, and the junction held 6 bases outside the gene matches. Germline-derived CDR1 and CDR2 are SNHLY and FYNNEI. CDR3 loop: CASSPGTGIEQYF. CDR3 in DNA: TGTGCCAGCAGTCCCGGGACAGGGATTGAGCAGTACTTC.

This clonotype showed up many times. The CDR3 nucleotides read TGTGCCAGCAGCCCCAGCGGGGGCCCATCCTACAATGAGCAGTTCTTC. It translates to CASSPSGGPSYNEQFF. The chain recombines TRBV7-9 with TRBJ2-1; 8 bases map to TRBD2. J lost 1 base, V lost 5 bases, and 7 bases had no gene match. Germline-derived CDR1 and CDR2 are SEHNR and FQNEAQ (reference sequence). The CDR3 contains 16 residues. Full variable domain (rest looked up from reference TRBV7-9 and TRBJ2-1): DTGVSQNPRHKITKRGQNVTFRCDPISEHNRLYWYRQTLGQGPEFLTYFQNEAQLEKSRLLSDRFSAERPKGSFSTLEIQRTEQGDSAMYLCASSPSGGPSYNEQFFGPGTRLTVL.

In its sample, this clonotype was seen many times. For the CDR3, the DNA is TGTGCCAGCAGCTCCGCGACTAGCGGAAGGGTCGATGAGCAGTTCTTC. It encodes CASSSATSGRVDEQFF. V usage is TRBV7-9 and J usage is TRBJ2-1; TRBD2 matches 9 bases. CDR1 is SEHNR and CDR2 is FQNEAQ in the germline V gene (reference sequence). V shed 4 bases, J shed 8 bases, and the junction held 12 bases outside the gene matches. This CDR3 spans 16 amino acids. The full variable domain, rest sourced from reference TRBV7-9 and TRBJ2-1, is DTGVSQNPRHKITKRGQNVTFRCDPISEHNRLYWYRQTLGQGPEFLTYFQNEAQLEKSRLLSDRFSAERPKGSFSTLEIQRTEQGDSAMYLCASSSATSGRVDEQFFGPGTRLTVL.